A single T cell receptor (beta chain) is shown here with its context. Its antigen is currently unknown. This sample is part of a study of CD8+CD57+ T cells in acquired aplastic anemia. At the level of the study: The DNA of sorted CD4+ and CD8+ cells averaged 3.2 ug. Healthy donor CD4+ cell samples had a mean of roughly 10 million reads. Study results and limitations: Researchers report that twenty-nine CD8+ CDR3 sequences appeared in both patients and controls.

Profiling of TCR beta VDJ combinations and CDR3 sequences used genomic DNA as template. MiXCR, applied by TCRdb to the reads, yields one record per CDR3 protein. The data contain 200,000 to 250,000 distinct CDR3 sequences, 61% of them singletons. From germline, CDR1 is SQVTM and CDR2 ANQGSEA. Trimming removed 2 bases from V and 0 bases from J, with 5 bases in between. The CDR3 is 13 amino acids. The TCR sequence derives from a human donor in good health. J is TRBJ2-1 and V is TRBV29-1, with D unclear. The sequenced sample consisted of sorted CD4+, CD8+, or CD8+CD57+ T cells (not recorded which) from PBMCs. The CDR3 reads CSVERASYNEQFF. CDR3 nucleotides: TGCAGCGTTGAACGGGCCTCCTACAATGAGCAGTTCTTC.